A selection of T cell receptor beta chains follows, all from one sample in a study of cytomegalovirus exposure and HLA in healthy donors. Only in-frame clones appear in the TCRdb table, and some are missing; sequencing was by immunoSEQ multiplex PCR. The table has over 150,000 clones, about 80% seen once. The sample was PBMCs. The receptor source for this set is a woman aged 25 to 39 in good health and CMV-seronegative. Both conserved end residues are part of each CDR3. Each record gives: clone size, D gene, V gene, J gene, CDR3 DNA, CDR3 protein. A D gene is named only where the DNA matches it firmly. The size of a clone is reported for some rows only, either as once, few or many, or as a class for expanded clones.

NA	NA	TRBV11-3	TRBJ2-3	TGTGCCAGCAGCTCCACCGTTGGCAGGGCGACAGATACGCAGTATTTT	CASSSTVGRATDTQYF
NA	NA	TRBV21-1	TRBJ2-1	TGTGCCAGCAGCAGGGGGCGGGGGAGCTCCTACAATGAGCAGTTCTTC	CASSRGRGSSYNEQFF
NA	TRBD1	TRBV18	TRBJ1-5	TGTGCCAGCTCACGACAGGGGGGGGTTAGCAATCAGCCCCAGCATTTT	CASSRQGGVSNQPQHF
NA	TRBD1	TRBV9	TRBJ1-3	TGTGCCAGCAGCCGGGACAGGGCTGGAAACACCATATATTTT	CASSRDRAGNTIYF
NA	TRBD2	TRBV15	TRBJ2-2	TGTGCCACAGATCCGGGACTAGCGGGGGGGCCCCACACCGGGGAGCTGTTTTTT	CATDPGLAGGPHTGELFF
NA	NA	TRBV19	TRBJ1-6	TGTGCCAGTAGTATCCCGGGACAAAGAAATTCACCCCTCCACTTT	CASSIPGQRNSPLHF
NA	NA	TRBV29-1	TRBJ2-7	TGCAGCGTTGGTCAGCGGTTAGTGAACGAGCAGTACTTC	CSVGQRLVNEQYF
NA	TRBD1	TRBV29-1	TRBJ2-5	TGCAGCGCCTGGACAGGGCAAGAGACCCAGTACTTC	CSAWTGQETQYF
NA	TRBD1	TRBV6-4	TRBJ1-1	TGTGCCAGCAGTGCGAGAGGGGGCGGAACTGAAGCTTTCTTT	CASSARGGGTEAFF
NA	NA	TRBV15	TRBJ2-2	TGTGCCACCAGCAGACGGAACACCGGGGAGCTGTTTTTT	CATSRRNTGELFF
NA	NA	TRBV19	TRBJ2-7	TGTGCCAGTAGTATCCGGAGTCGCTACGAGCAGTACTTC	CASSIRSRYEQYF
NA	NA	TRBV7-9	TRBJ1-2	TGTGCCAGCAGCTCAGGGGAGTTCGGCTACACCTTC	CASSSGEFGYTF
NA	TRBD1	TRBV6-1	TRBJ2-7	TGTGCCAGCAGTGACCCGGGACAGGGTTACGAGCAGTACTTC	CASSDPGQGYEQYF
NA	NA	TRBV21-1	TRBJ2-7	TGTGCCAGCAGCAGTCCCGGGGTCTCCTACGAGCAGTACTTC	CASSSPGVSYEQYF
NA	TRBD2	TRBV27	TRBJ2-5	TGTGCCAGCAGTTTATTGGCTAGCGGGCTTCAAGAGACCCAGTACTTC	CASSLLASGLQETQYF
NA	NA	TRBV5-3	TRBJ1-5	TGTGCCAGAAGTCCGGGATTTCAGCCCCAGCATTTT	CARSPGFQPQHF
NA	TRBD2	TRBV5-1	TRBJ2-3	TGCGCCAGCATGTTGTCTAGCGGATACACAGATACGCAGTATTTT	CASMLSSGYTDTQYF
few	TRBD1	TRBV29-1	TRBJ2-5	TGCAGCGGTGAGACAGGGGTAGAGCAGTACTTC	CSGETGVEQYF
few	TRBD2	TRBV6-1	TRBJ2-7	TGTGCCAGCAGTGCCTTACTAGCGGGAGTTGAGCAGTACTTC	CASSALLAGVEQYF
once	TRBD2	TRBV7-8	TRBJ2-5	TGTGCCAGCAGCCTACTAGCGGGGGAGACGGAAGAGACCCAGTACTTC	CASSLLAGETEETQYF
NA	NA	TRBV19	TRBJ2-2	TGTGCCAGTATGGACTTCACCGGGGAGCTGTTTTTT	CASMDFTGELFF
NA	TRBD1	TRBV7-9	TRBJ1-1	TGTGCCAGCAGCTCCCCCGGGGACAGAGAAGCTTTCTTT	CASSSPGDREAFF
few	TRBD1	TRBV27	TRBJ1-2	TGTGCCAGCAGTTTATCGCTCTCCGGGACAGGGGTCTATGGCTACACCTTC	CASSLSLSGTGVYGYTF
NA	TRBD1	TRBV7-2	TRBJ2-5	TGTGCCAGCAGCCGGACAGGGGGCGAGAAGACCCAGTACTTC	CASSRTGGEKTQYF
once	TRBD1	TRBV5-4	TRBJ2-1	TGTGCCAGCAGCTTGGGGGAGGACAGGGGGTACAGGAATGAGCAGTTCTTC	CASSLGEDRGYRNEQFF
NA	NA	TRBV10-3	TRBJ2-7	TGTGCCATCAGTGGATGGGAGGGGGACCACGAGCAGTACTTC	CAISGWEGDHEQYF
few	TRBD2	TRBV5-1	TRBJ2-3	TGCGCCAGCAGCTTGGAGTATCGCGGGAGCGGGGGGGATACGCAGTATTTT	CASSLEYRGSGGDTQYF
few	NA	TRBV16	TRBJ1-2	TGTGCCAGCAGACAGGGTTTCTCAGATGGCTACACCTTC	CASRQGFSDGYTF
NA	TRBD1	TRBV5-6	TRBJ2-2	TGTGCCAGCAGCTTGCGGACAGGGGCAACCGGGGAGCTGTTTTTT	CASSLRTGATGELFF